This record looks at one T cell receptor beta chain sequence and its context. Distinct nucleotide sequences in the sample also encode this CDR3. The sample comes from a study of blood T cell repertoires in COVID-19. Method: immunoSEQ multiplex PCR; TCRdb's copy keeps in-frame clones and lacks some. The sample has about 130,000 clones, around nine tenths seen once. CDR3 length equals 14 residues. V shed 3 bases and J 1 base; nucleotides not matched to a gene: 2. The V gene's germline CDR1 is SGHNT and CDR2 YENEEA. The sequence was collected from a woman in her 70s with COVID-19, enrolled during active disease. J is TRBJ2-5 and V is TRBV11-3; the match to TRBD1 covers 7 bases. Sequencing used peripheral blood. DNA of the CDR3: TGTGCCAGCAGCTTGGGGGACAGCCAAGAGACCCAGTACTTC. Translation gives CASSLGDSQETQYF.